This is a list of T cell receptor beta chains from one sample in a study of T cell changes during pregnancy in multiple sclerosis. TCRdb's table, derived via immunoSEQ multiplex PCR, lists solely in-frame clones and lacks some. The table records 85,000 to 100,000 clones, less than 95% of them present only once. The sample was peripheral blood, taken before pregnancy. All receptors come from a female donor with multiple sclerosis, enrolled in a pregnancy study. The CDR3 runs from the conserved cysteine through the conserved F or W. D genes are given only for firm matches. Clone size is shown for a subset of rows, as once, few, many or a class of expanded clone.

d_gene,abundance,j_gene,len,v_gene,CDR3aa,CDR3nt
TRBD1,NA,TRBJ2-7,14,TRBV28,CASSLTGKANEQYF,TGTGCCAGCAGTTTGACAGGGAAAGCTAACGAGCAGTACTTC
NA,NA,TRBJ1-6,14,TRBV6-5,CASSYTGQNSPLHF,TGTGCCAGCAGTTACACCGGACAGAATTCACCCCTCCACTTT
TRBD1,NA,TRBJ2-3,17,TRBV30,CAWNRDRVRDGTDTQYF,TGTGCCTGGAATAGGGACAGAGTTCGTGATGGCACAGATACGCAGTATTTT
TRBD2,NA,TRBJ2-3,15,TRBV6-5,CASSQLAGATDTQYF,TGTGCCAGCAGCCAACTAGCGGGAGCCACAGATACGCAGTATTTT
TRBD1,few,TRBJ1-4,14,TRBV18,CASSPTGTRGKLFF,TGTGCCAGCTCACCGACAGGGACCCGAGGAAAACTGTTTTTT
TRBD2,NA,TRBJ2-3,18,TRBV6-1,CASSESVAGGRLVNTQYF,TGTGCCAGCAGTGAATCTGTAGCGGGAGGCCGCCTAGTGAATACGCAGTATTTT
NA,once,TRBJ1-2,13,TRBV2,CASSGEDSYGYTF,TGTGCCAGCAGTGGCGAAGACTCCTATGGCTACACCTTC
NA,NA,TRBJ1-1,15,TRBV5-1,CASSYRIDRNAEAFF,TGCGCCAGCAGCTACCGCATAGACAGAAACGCTGAAGCTTTCTTT
NA,NA,TRBJ1-1,16,TRBV6-6,CASSYSQGSLDTEAFF,TGTGCCAGCAGTTACTCCCAGGGTTCTCTCGACACTGAAGCTTTCTTT
TRBD1,few,TRBJ2-2,15,TRBV19,CATTSTGTNTGELFF,TGTGCCACTACATCGACAGGGACGAACACCGGGGAGCTGTTTTTT
TRBD2,once,TRBJ2-2,15,TRBV6-5,CASSYFGGDTGELFF,TGTGCCAGCAGTTACTTCGGGGGGGACACCGGGGAGCTGTTTTTT
TRBD1,NA,TRBJ1-1,15,TRBV5-1,CASSLETGGDTEAFF,TGCGCCAGCAGCTTGGAGACAGGGGGGGACACTGAAGCTTTCTTT
TRBD2,NA,TRBJ2-1,15,TRBV9,CASSVVAGDYNEQFF,TGTGCCAGCAGCGTAGTTGCGGGAGACTACAATGAGCAGTTCTTC
TRBD1,NA,TRBJ2-7,12,TRBV27,CLTGTGPYEQYF,TGTTTGACCGGGACAGGGCCCTACGAGCAGTACTTC
NA,NA,TRBJ2-5,15,TRBV4-2,CASSQGRTLRETQYF,TGTGCCAGCAGCCAGGGTCGGACACTTAGGGAGACCCAGTACTTC
TRBD1,NA,TRBJ1-2,13,TRBV19,CATLKQGIYGYTF,TGTGCCACCCTCAAACAGGGGATCTATGGCTACACCTTC
TRBD2,NA,TRBJ2-7,17,TRBV4-3,CASSQSGTSGGAREQYF,TGCGCCAGCAGCCAAAGCGGGACTAGCGGGGGTGCAAGGGAGCAGTACTTC
TRBD2,NA,TRBJ2-4,19,TRBV7-3,CASSFSGLAGAGTKNIQYF,TGTGCCAGCAGCTTCTCGGGACTAGCGGGGGCTGGGACCAAAAACATTCAGTACTTC
NA,NA,TRBJ2-3,15,TRBV9,CASSVYGYSTDTQYF,TGTGCCAGCAGCGTATACGGTTATAGCACAGATACGCAGTATTTT
NA,NA,TRBJ2-3,13,TRBV30,CAWGPGQFDTQYF,TGTGCCTGGGGCCCTGGACAGTTCGATACGCAGTATTTT
TRBD1,NA,TRBJ2-2,21,TRBV2,CASSPTTGQVSSGANTGELFF,TGTGCCAGCAGTCCTACCACGGGACAGGTGTCATCTGGCGCGAACACCGGGGAGCTGTTTTTT
NA,NA,TRBJ1-2,15,TRBV13,CASSVGHDLSLGYTF,TGTGCCAGCAGCGTGGGACATGATCTCTCATTGGGCTACACCTTC
NA,NA,TRBJ2-1,13,TRBV15,CATSRDRGDEQFF,TGTGCCACCAGCAGAGATCGAGGCGATGAGCAGTTCTTC
NA,NA,TRBJ1-4,15,TRBV6-5,CASTSSGKGNGKLFF,TGTGCCAGCACTAGTAGTGGGAAGGGGAATGGAAAACTGTTTTTT
TRBD2,NA,TRBJ2-1,19,TRBV11-2,CASSLDSTSGLSSYNEQFF,TGTGCCAGCAGCTTAGATTCGACTAGCGGGTTGAGCTCCTACAATGAGCAGTTCTTC
TRBD1,many,TRBJ2-2,15,TRBV5-8,CASSVDRGRTGELFF,TGTGCCAGCAGCGTCGACAGGGGGCGCACCGGGGAGCTGTTTTTT
TRBD1,NA,TRBJ1-2,18,TRBV5-1,CASSLVGTGGTDGYGYTF,TGCGCCAGCAGTTTGGTAGGAACAGGGGGGACCGACGGCTATGGCTACACCTTC